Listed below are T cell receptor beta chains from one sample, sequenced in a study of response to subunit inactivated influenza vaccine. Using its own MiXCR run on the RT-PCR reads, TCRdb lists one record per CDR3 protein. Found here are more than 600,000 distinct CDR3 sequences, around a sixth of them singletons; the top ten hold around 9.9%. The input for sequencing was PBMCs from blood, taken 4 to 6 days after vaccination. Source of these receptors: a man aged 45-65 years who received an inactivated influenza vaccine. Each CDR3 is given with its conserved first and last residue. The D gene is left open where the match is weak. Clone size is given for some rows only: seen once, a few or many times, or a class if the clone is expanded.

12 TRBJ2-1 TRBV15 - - CATSKVNHEQFF TGTGCCACCAGCAAAGTTAATCATGAGCAGTTCTTC
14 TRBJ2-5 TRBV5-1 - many CASSLGQGSETQYF TGTGCCAGCAGCTTGGGGCAGGGCAGTGAGACCCAGTACTTC
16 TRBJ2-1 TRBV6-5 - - CASSLSGRQAYNEQFF TGTGCCAGCAGTTTATCGGGACGGCAAGCCTACAATGAGCAGTTCTTC
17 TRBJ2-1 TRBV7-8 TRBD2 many CASSLAQGLAHYNEQFF TGTGCCAGCAGCTTAGCGCAGGGACTAGCGCACTACAATGAGCAGTTCTTC
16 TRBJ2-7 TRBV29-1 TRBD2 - CSVEGLGAGDIYEQYF TGCAGCGTTGAAGGGCTTGGAGCGGGAGACATCTACGAGCAGTACTTC
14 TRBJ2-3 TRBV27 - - CATREEGGPDTQYF TGTGCCACCCGGGAGGAGGGGGGCCCAGATACGCAGTATTTT
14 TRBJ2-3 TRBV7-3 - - CASSPQGLGDTQYF TGTGCCAGCAGCCCACAGGGATTGGGGGATACGCAGTATTTT
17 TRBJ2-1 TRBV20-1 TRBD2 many CSARVGSWTSGRNEQFF TGCAGTGCTAGAGTCGGTTCTTGGACTAGCGGGCGTAATGAGCAGTTCTTC
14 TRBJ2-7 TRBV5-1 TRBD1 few CASSDPDRGREQYF TGCGCCAGCAGCGACCCCGACAGGGGACGCGAGCAGTACTTC
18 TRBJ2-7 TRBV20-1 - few CSASPNTLAADASYEQYF TGCAGTGCTAGCCCAAACACCCTGGCGGCTGACGCTTCCTACGAGCAGTACTTC
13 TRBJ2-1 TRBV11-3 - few CASSCPGCDEQFF TGTGCCAGCAGCTGCCCTGGATGTGATGAGCAGTTCTTC
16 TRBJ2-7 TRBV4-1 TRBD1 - CASSQDPGTGMREQYF TGCGCCAGCAGCCAAGATCCCGGGACAGGGATGCGCGAGCAGTACTTC
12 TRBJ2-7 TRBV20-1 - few CSADDESHEQYF TGCAGTGCTGATGACGAATCTCACGAGCAGTACTTC
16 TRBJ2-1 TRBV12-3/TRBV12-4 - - CASSSELEARHNEQFF TGTGCCAGCAGTTCCGAGCTGGAGGCGCGGCACAATGAGCAGTTCTTC
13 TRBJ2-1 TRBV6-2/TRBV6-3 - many CASSPEKSNEQFF TGTGCCAGCAGTCCGGAGAAATCGAATGAGCAGTTCTTC
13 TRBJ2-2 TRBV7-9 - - CASSLDSDIELFF TGTGCCAGCAGCTTAGATTCCGACATAGAGCTGTTTTTT
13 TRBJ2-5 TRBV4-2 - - CASSQADLETQYF TGTGCCAGCAGCCAAGCCGATTTGGAGACCCAGTACTTC
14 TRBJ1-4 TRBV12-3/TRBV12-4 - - CASSHPISNEKLFF TGTGCCAGCAGTCACCCGATAAGTAATGAAAAACTGTTTTTT
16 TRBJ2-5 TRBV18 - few CASSPARGSSGETQYF TGTGCCAGCTCACCAGCACGAGGGTCCTCCGGGGAGACCCAGTACTTC
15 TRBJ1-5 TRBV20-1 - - CSASELSNSNQPQHF TGCAGTGCTTCGGAGCTCTCCAATAGCAATCAGCCCCAGCATTTT
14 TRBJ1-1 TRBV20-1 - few CSGRWGGMNTEAFF TGCAGTGGAAGGTGGGGGGGGATGAACACTGAAGCTTTCTTT
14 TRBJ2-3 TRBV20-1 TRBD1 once CSAREDRVPSTQYF TGCAGTGCTAGGGAAGACAGGGTCCCGAGTACGCAGTATTTT
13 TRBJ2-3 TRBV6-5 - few CASSYAEGGTQYF TGTGCCAGCAGTTACGCAGAAGGTGGCACGCAGTATTTT
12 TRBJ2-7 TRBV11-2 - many CASSETDYEQYF TGTGCCAGCAGCGAGACGGACTACGAGCAGTACTTC
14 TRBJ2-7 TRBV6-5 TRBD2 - CASSSLAGGLGQYF TGTGCCAGCAGTTCACTAGCGGGAGGGCTCGGGCAGTACTTC
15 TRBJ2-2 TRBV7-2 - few CASSSNRGNTGELFF TGTGCCAGCAGCTCCAACAGAGGGAACACCGGGGAGCTGTTTTTT
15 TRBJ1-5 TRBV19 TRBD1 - CASSMGQVWNQPQHF TGTGCCAGTAGTATGGGACAGGTTTGGAATCAGCCCCAGCATTTT
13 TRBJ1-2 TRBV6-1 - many CASRLSLEYGYTF TGTGCCAGCAGACTGTCACTCGAATATGGCTACACCTTC
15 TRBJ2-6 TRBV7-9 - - CASSSSWAGANVLTF TGTGCCAGCAGCTCTTCGTGGGCTGGGGCCAACGTCCTGACTTTC
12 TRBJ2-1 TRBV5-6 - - CASSYGGGEQFF TGTGCCAGCAGCTACGGAGGTGGTGAGCAGTTCTTC
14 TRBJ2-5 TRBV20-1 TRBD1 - CSVSGQGAKETQYF TGCAGTGTTTCGGGACAGGGGGCGAAGGAGACCCAGTACTTC
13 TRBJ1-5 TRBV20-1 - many CSARVVGVQPQHF TGCAGTGCTAGAGTTGTGGGGGTTCAGCCCCAGCATTTT
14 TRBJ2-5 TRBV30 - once CAWTRAGVFETQYF TGTGCCTGGACGCGGGCAGGGGTCTTCGAGACCCAGTACTTC
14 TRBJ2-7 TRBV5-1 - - CASSSADRQYEQYF TGCGCCAGCAGCTCTGCGGACAGACAATACGAGCAGTACTTC
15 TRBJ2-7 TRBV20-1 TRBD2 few CSARDWSSGGYEQYF TGCAGTGCTAGAGATTGGAGTAGCGGGGGCTACGAGCAGTACTTC
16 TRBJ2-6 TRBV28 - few CASRAGQTSGANVLTF TGTGCCAGCAGAGCAGGGCAGACCTCTGGGGCCAACGTCCTGACTTTC
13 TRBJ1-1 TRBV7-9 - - CASSHPGGTEAFF TGTGCCAGCAGTCACCCCGGAGGCACTGAAGCTTTCTTT
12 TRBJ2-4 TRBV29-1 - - CSVGGNENIQYF TGCAGCGTCGGAGGGAACGAAAACATTCAGTACTTC
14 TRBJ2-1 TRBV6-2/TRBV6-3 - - CASSYGQNYNEQFF TGTGCCAGCAGTTATGGGCAGAACTACAATGAGCAGTTCTTC
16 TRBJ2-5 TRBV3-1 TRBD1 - CASSQLPGQGDETQYF TGTGCCAGCAGCCAACTCCCGGGACAGGGCGACGAGACCCAGTACTTC
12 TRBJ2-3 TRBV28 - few CASTSLGDTQYF TGTGCCAGCACATCCTTGGGAGATACGCAGTATTTT
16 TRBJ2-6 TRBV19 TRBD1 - CASSILQGAGANVLTF TGTGCCAGTAGTATCCTCCAGGGGGCTGGGGCCAACGTCCTGACTTTC
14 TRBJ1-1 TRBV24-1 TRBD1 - CATSETGTGREAFF TGTGCCACCAGTGAGACAGGGACAGGGAGGGAAGCTTTCTTT
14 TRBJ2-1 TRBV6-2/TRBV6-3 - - CASSYNGLTNEQFF TGTGCCAGCAGTTACAACGGACTGACTAATGAGCAGTTCTTC
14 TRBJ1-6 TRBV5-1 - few CASSLGDPSSPLHF TGCGCCAGCAGCTTGGGGGACCCGAGTTCACCCCTCCACTTT